One sample yielded the 7 T cell receptor beta chains listed below, sequenced in a study of T cell responses to AZD1222 COVID-19 vaccine. Assay used: immunoSEQ multiplex PCR; TCRdb lists only in-frame clones, some missing. The sample yields 150,000 to 180,000 clones, roughly nine tenths seen once. Sequences were derived from peripheral blood, sampled on day 0 of AZD1222 vaccination. These receptors all stem from an adult in good health.

The chain recombines TRBV18 with TRBJ1-3; 7 bases agree with TRBD1. The germline CDR1 and CDR2 sequences are KGHSH and LQKENI. V shed 3 bases and J 0 bases; nucleotides not matched to a gene: 17. The CDR3 covers 20 residues. CDR3 amino acids: CASSPSPRGTASLSGNTIYF. The CDR3 nucleotides are TGTGCCAGCTCACCCAGTCCCCGAGGGACAGCTTCCCTCTCTGGAAACACCATATATTTT.

This rearrangement joins TRBV28 to TRBJ2-7; D perhaps matches TRBD1 (5 bases). Trimming took 5 bases from V and 0 from J, leaving 14 bases between them. This CDR3 comprises 15 residues. Germline assignment: CDR1 MDHEN and CDR2 SYDVKM. The CDR3 DNA is TGTGCCAGCAGTGCCCGACAGATACTCTCCTACGAGCAGTACTTC. Protein sequence: CASSARQILSYEQYF.

The chain employs TRBV3-1 (or the pseudogene TRBV3-2) and TRBJ2-5; D unresolved. Germline V gene data show CDR1 as LGHDT and CDR2 as YNNKEL (reference sequence). This CDR3 region has 11 residues. V was shortened by 4 bases and J by 2 bases, with 2 bases between the two germline ends. The CDR3 loop reads CASSRQETQYF. In nucleotides, the CDR3 is TGTGCCAGCAGCCGGCAAGAGACCCAGTACTTC.

This clone was counted a few times. The chain joins TRBV5-1 to TRBJ2-1; 8 bases line up with TRBD2. The CDR3 contains 14 residues. The V gene end was trimmed by 7 bases and the J gene end by 7 bases; junction bases not matched to a gene: 10. Germline loops: CDR1 SGHRS, CDR2 YFSETQ. The CDR3 protein is CASGLALSWNEQFF. CDR3 nucleotides: TGCGCCAGCGGACTAGCCCTGTCGTGGAATGAGCAGTTCTTC.

The gene calls are TRBV24-1 and TRBJ2-2; D unresolved. Trimming stripped 0 bases from V and 5 bases from J, with 6 bases between. The germline V gene encodes CDR1 KGHDR and CDR2 SFDVKD. The CDR3 consists of 14 residues. The CDR3 here is CATSDLTGTGELFF. The DNA for the CDR3 is TGTGCCACCAGTGATTTGACCGGAACCGGGGAGCTGTTTTTT.

V usage is TRBV2 and J usage is TRBJ2-7; no reliable D call. The V and J ends lost 10 bases and 3 bases respectively, with 13 bases between them. The CDR3 has 12 residues. The germline gives CDR1 SNHLY, CDR2 FYNNEI. This CDR3 reads CATVSTFYEQYF. The CDR3 DNA reads as TGTGCCACCGTGAGCACCTTCTACGAGCAGTACTTC.

This clone was seen only a few times. The rearrangement joins TRBV7-9 to TRBJ2-2; the match to TRBD1 covers 7 bases. The germline V gene encodes CDR1 SEHNR and CDR2 FQNEAQ (reference sequence). The CDR3 has 14 residues. After removal of 11 bases from V and 7 bases from J, the junction contained 13 bases not matched to a gene. CDR3 in amino acids: CAPTGDLVDGELFF. The CDR3 DNA sequence: TGTGCCCCTACAGGGGACCTAGTCGACGGGGAGCTGTTTTTT. The entire variable domain, with the rest obtained from reference TRBV7-9 and TRBJ2-2, is as follows: DTGVSQNPRHKITKRGQNVTFRCDPISEHNRLYWYRQTLGQGPEFLTYFQNEAQLEKSRLLSDRFSAERPKGSFSTLEIQRTEQGDSAMYLCAPTGDLVDGELFFGEGSRLTVL.